One and the same sample provided the 17 T cell receptor beta chains below, sequenced in a study of blood T cells in healthy people across ages. Primed by a sample-barcoded 5' primer and a J-beta primer mix, a second PCR proceeded for about 7 to 11 cycles. TCRdb independently ran MiXCR on the 5' RACE reads; one entry per CDR3 protein. The sample holds fewer than 2,000,000 distinct CDR3 sequences, roughly two fifths seen once. The sample consisted of blood. The receptors stem from a human donor in good health.

This chain uses TRBV20-1 with TRBJ2-1, with 7 bases fitting TRBD2. Losses at the gene ends were 1 base for V and 4 bases for J; bases not matched to a gene: 13. The CDR3 sequence is 17 residues long. CDR1 and CDR2 (germline): DFQATT, SNEGSKA (reference sequence). CDR3 residues: CSARVSGVRPLYNEQFF. CDR3 coding DNA: TGCAGTGCTAGAGTAAGCGGGGTGCGACCTCTTTACAATGAGCAGTTCTTC.

The chain has TRBV6-1 and TRBJ1-1; the D gene is possibly TRBD1 (5 bases). Germline V gene sequence: CDR1 MNHNS, CDR2 SASEGT. There are 14 residues in the CDR3. The V gene lost 0 bases and the J gene lost 11 bases, with 16 bases spanning the gap. The CDR3 spells CASSEAPGTFGAFF. The CDR3 nucleotides read TGTGCCAGCAGTGAAGCACCCGGGACCTTTGGGGCTTTCTTT.

This clonotype was seen only a few times. This chain's CDR3 is CATSRERASGHREQFF. The CDR3 DNA reads TGTGCCACCAGCAGAGAAAGGGCTAGCGGGCATAGGGAGCAGTTCTTC. This rearrangement joins TRBV15 to TRBJ2-1, with 8 bases aligning to TRBD2. Germline V gene data show CDR1 as LNHNV and CDR2 as YYDKDF (reference sequence). This CDR3 is 16 amino acids long. J lost 10 bases, V lost 0 bases, and 11 bases had no gene match.

The chain uses TRBV29-1 and TRBJ2-5; TRBD2 matches 7 bases. The V segment lost 7 bases and the J segment 5 bases; nucleotides outside the gene matches: 7. The CDR3 spans 12 residues. Germline values: CDR1 SQVTM, CDR2 ANQGSEA. This CDR3 is CSASSGRETQYF. The CDR3 nucleotides are TGCAGCGCCAGTAGCGGGCGGGAGACCCAGTACTTC.

The chain employs TRBV3-1 and TRBJ1-5, with D possibly being TRBD1 (6 bases). CDR1 and CDR2 from the germline V gene are LGHDT and YNNKEL (reference sequence). V gave up 0 bases and J gave up 7 bases, with 22 bases separating them. CDR3 size: 18 residues. The CDR3 coding sequence is TGTGCCAGCAGCCAAGATGGCTTTGTAACAGGGAAAAGGCAGCCCCAGCATTTT. Translating gives CASSQDGFVTGKRQPQHF.

This clonotype was found a few times. This chain joins TRBV7-2 and TRBJ2-7, with TRBD1 matching over 7 bases. Germline V gene data show CDR1 as SGHTA and CDR2 as FQGNSA. This CDR3 comprises 13 residues. The V segment lost 6 bases and the J segment 5 bases; nucleotides outside the gene matches: 7. The CDR3 DNA is TGTGCCAGCAGATCTACAGGGGAACACGAGCAGTACTTC. As protein: CASRSTGEHEQYF.

The chain joins TRBV5-1 to TRBJ2-1, with TRBD2 matching 8 bases. The CDR3 loop spans 14 amino acids. The trim removed 4 bases at V and 4 bases at J, leaving 4 bases unmatched. Germline lookup yields CDR1 SGHRS and CDR2 YFSETQ. CDR3 protein: CASSPSGQYNEQFF. CDR3 coding DNA: TGCGCCAGCAGCCCTAGCGGGCAATACAATGAGCAGTTCTTC.

The chain couples TRBV9 to TRBJ2-5; D might be TRBD1 or TRBD2, each matching 5 bases. V was cut by 2 bases and J by 5 bases, with 16 bases left in between. There are 15 residues in the CDR3. Looked up from germline, CDR1 is SGDLS and CDR2 is YYNGEE. The CDR3 nucleotides are TGTGCCAGCAGCGTCGAACTCGGGGCCCAGGAGACCCAGTACTTC. Protein: CASSVELGAQETQYF.

This rearrangement joins TRBV6-2 or TRBV6-3 to TRBJ2-2; TRBD2 might be the D (5 bases). Germline values: CDR1 MNHEY, CDR2 SVGEGT. There are 14 residues in the CDR3. V gave up 7 bases and J gave up 1 base, with 10 bases separating them. The CDR3 nucleotides read TGTGCCAGCATCGGAGGAGGGAACACCGGGGAGCTGTTTTTT. Encoded protein: CASIGGGNTGELFF.

V gene TRBV28 combines with J gene TRBJ2-7; 7 positions match TRBD1. CDR3 length equals 15 residues. J gave up 0 bases and V 5 bases, and 7 bases lay outside the gene matches. The germline CDR1 and CDR2 sequences are MDHEN and SYDVKM. The CDR3 DNA is TGTGCCAGCAGTCCTACAGGGGACCTCTCCTACGAGCAGTACTTC. This encodes CASSPTGDLSYEQYF.

The chain recombines TRBV12-3 or TRBV12-4 with TRBJ2-5; perhaps D is TRBD1 or TRBD2 (5 bases each). This CDR3 has 14 residues. The V gene lost 4 bases and the J gene lost 5 bases, with 14 bases spanning the gap. CDR3 loop: CASSSFGAWETQYF. CDR3 DNA sequence: TGTGCCAGCAGTTCCTTCGGGGCGTGGGAGACCCAGTACTTC.

DNA of the CDR3: TGCAGTGCGGGCCTGAGAGGGTGGCAAGAGACCCAGTACTTC. This translates into CSAGLRGWQETQYF. The chain couples TRBV20-1 to TRBJ2-5, with a tentative D call TRBD2 (5 bases). The V and J ends lost 6 bases and 2 bases respectively, with 16 bases between them. Germline assignment: CDR1 DFQATT and CDR2 SNEGSKA (reference sequence). This CDR3 contains 14 residues.

A note on this clonotype: A much larger clone lies one base from this, so it may be a read error. The CDR3, as DNA: TGTGCCAGCAGCTTGGTGACAGGGGTGGAGACCCAGTTCTTC. Translation: CASSLVTGVETQFF. The V call is TRBV5-6, the J call TRBJ2-1, with 8 bases matching TRBD1. CDR1 and CDR2 (germline): SGHDT, YYEEEE. The ends lost 0 bases at V and 13 bases at J; junction bases unmatched: 9. This CDR3 is 14 amino acids long.

The chain is built from TRBV2 and TRBJ2-4; D is unresolved. TRBJ2-5 explains the end of the DNA better; the J call may be wrong. This CDR3 contains 13 residues. Germline CDR1 reads SNHLY; CDR2 reads FYNNEI. CDR3 region: CASSETDRETQYF. In DNA form, the CDR3 reads TGTGCCAGCAGCGAAACGGATAGGGAGACCCAGTACTTC.

This clonotype turned up a few times. One end of the junction varies from germline; a read error may be responsible. This rearrangement joins TRBV7-9 to TRBJ2-7, with D perhaps TRBD2 (6 bases). Germline CDR1 reads SEHNR; CDR2 reads FQNEAQ (reference sequence). The CDR3 spans 15 residues. CDR3 sequence: CASNPPPGVNYGQYF. The CDR3 bases are TGTGCCAGCAACCCTCCCCCGGGGGTGAACTACGGGCAGTACTTC.

The chain links TRBV7-3 to TRBJ2-6; unclear D gene. CDR3 length: 19 amino acids. V lost 1 base to trimming and J lost 4 bases, with 20 bases between them. Germline V lookup: CDR1 SGHTA, CDR2 FQGTGA. The CDR3 reads CASSLNPGLVSGGANVLTF. CDR3 bases: TGTGCCAGCAGCTTAAATCCGGGCTTGGTTTCGGGCGGGGCCAACGTCCTGACTTTC.

The chain recombines TRBV4-3 with TRBJ2-6; D could derive from TRBD1 or TRBD2 (5 bases each). Trimming stripped 0 bases from V and 0 bases from J, with 15 bases between. Per the germline V gene, CDR1 is LGHNA and CDR2 is YSLEER. The CDR3 totals 19 residues. CDR3 coding DNA: TGCGCCAGCAGCCAAGATCCGGGACCGAGTTTCTCTGGGGCCAACGTCCTGACTTTC. The encoded protein is CASSQDPGPSFSGANVLTF.